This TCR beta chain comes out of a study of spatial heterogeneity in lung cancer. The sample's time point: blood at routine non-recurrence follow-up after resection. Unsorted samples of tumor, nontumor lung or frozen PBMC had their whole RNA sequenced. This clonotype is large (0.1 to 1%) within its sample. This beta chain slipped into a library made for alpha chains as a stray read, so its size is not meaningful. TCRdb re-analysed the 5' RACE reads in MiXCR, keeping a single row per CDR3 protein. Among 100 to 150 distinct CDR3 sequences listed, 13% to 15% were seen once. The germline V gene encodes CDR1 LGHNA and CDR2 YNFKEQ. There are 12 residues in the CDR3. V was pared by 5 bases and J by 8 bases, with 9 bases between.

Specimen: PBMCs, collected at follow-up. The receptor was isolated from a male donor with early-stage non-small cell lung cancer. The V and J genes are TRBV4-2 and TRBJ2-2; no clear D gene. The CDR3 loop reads CASSYVAGELFF. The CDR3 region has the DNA TGTGCCAGCAGCTATGTTGCAGGGGAGCTGTTTTTT.